The next 25 T cell receptor beta chains were all read from a single sample in a study of CD8 T cells in Susac syndrome. The RNA input was roughly 0.45 to 1 ug, and it was reverse transcribed with random hexamers. Via MiXCR, TCRdb re-called the immunoSEQ multiplex PCR reads, giving one row per CDR3 protein. The sample lists some 200,000 distinct CDR3 sequences; almost 96% were seen once. Sequencing was carried out using CD4+ T cells from PBMCs. These receptors all stem from a human donor with Susac syndrome.

This chain uses TRBV7-2 with TRBJ2-5, with D possibly being TRBD1 or TRBD2 (5 bases each). The CDR3 is 15 amino acids. The germline CDR1 and CDR2 sequences are SGHTA and FQGNSA. The V gene lost 1 base and the J gene lost 4 bases, with 13 bases spanning the gap. The CDR3 loop is CASSLGPGTGETQYF. In DNA form, the CDR3 reads TGTGCCAGCAGCTTAGGCCCGGGGACGGGAGAGACCCAGTACTTC.

V and J are TRBV29-1 and TRBJ1-1; D is uncertain. V lost 6 bases and J 3 bases, leaving 11 bases between the germline ends. Germline CDR1 is SQVTM and CDR2 is ANQGSEA. The CDR3 has 12 residues. The CDR3 nucleotides are TGCAGCGTCCGGACGGCCGACACTGAAGCTTTCTTT. Its translation: CSVRTADTEAFF.

The V gene is TRBV6-5, the J gene TRBJ1-4; tentatively, D is TRBD1 (5 bases). Germline CDR1 and CDR2: MNHEY and SVGAGI. V gave up 5 bases and J gave up 8 bases, with 15 bases separating them. The length of the CDR3 is 14 residues. The CDR3 spells CASSRDPGGEKLFF. The CDR3 bases are TGTGCCAGCAGTCGGGACCCGGGAGGGGAAAAACTGTTTTTT.

V is TRBV12-5 and J is TRBJ2-1; D is unresolved. Trimming took 0 bases from V and 2 from J, leaving 11 bases between them. Germline V gene data show CDR1 as LGHNT and CDR2 as FRNRAP. CDR3 size: 16 residues. The chain's CDR3 is CASGLVLSRAYNEQFF. CDR3 DNA sequence: TGTGCTAGTGGTTTGGTACTATCCCGCGCCTACAATGAGCAGTTCTTC.

The gene calls are TRBV12-3 or TRBV12-4 and TRBJ1-2; D remains unclear. V lost 3 bases, J lost 4 bases, and 15 bases lay in between. CDR3 length: 15 amino acids. The DNA for the CDR3 is TGTGCCAGCAGTTTTCCGCCCTGGACTGGCTATGGCTACACCTTC. The encoded protein is CASSFPPWTGYGYTF.

In the case of this clonotype: A read error may account for a junction end that differs from germline. The CDR3 loop reads CSARDTGRNAEAFF. The CDR3 bases are TGCAGTGCTAGAGATACAGGGAGGAACGCTGAAGCTTTCTTT. The rearrangement joins TRBV20-1 to TRBJ1-1, with D perhaps TRBD1 (6 bases). The germline V gene encodes CDR1 DFQATT and CDR2 SNEGSKA (reference sequence). The CDR3 has 14 amino acids.

This chain connects TRBV19 to TRBJ1-2; D is undetermined. CDR3 size: 13 residues. Germline V gene sequence: CDR1 LNHDA, CDR2 SQIVND (reference sequence). The V end lost 6 bases, the J end lost 1 base, and 9 bases lay between the germline ends. The DNA of the CDR3 is TGTGCCAGTAGATCCGCGAATAACTATGGCTACACCTTC. Encoded protein: CASRSANNYGYTF.

The rearrangement links TRBV20-1 to TRBJ1-5; the D is unclear. This CDR3 is built from 12 residues. V lost 5 bases, J lost 1 base, and 6 bases lay in between. Germline V gene data show CDR1 as DFQATT and CDR2 as SNEGSKA (reference sequence). CDR3 loop: CSARPSNQPQHF. As DNA, the CDR3 is TGCAGTGCTCGGCCGAGCAATCAGCCCCAGCATTTT.

The chain combines TRBV6-2 or TRBV6-3 with TRBJ1-6, with TRBD1 identical over 9 bases. V lost 4 bases, J lost 10 bases, and 5 bases stayed unmatched. The CDR3 runs 14 residues. Germline assignment: CDR1 MNHEY and CDR2 SVGEGT. The CDR3 DNA sequence: TGTGCCAGCAGTTTACAGGGGGCAAGATCACCCCTCCACTTT. It encodes CASSLQGARSPLHF.

This chain connects TRBV20-1 to TRBJ2-3; weak D call: TRBD2 (6 bases). The germline gives CDR1 DFQATT, CDR2 SNEGSKA (reference sequence). The CDR3 loop spans 17 amino acids. V was pared by 1 base and J by 1 base, with 18 bases between. CDR3 nucleotides: TGCAGTGCTAGAGCCTCAAGCGGGCAGGGAGGCACAGATACGCAGTATTTT. Its translation is CSARASSGQGGTDTQYF.

The chain couples TRBV3-1 to TRBJ2-3; 7 bases align to TRBD1. The CDR3 sequence is 15 residues long. After removal of 1 base from V and 2 bases from J, the junction contained 3 bases not matched to a gene. The germline V gene has CDR1 LGHDT and CDR2 YNNKEL (reference sequence). CDR3 in amino acids: CASSQGTGYTDTQYF. CDR3 sequence (DNA): TGTGCCAGCAGCCAAGGGACAGGCTACACAGATACGCAGTATTTT.

V gene TRBV19 combines with J gene TRBJ2-3; TRBD2 matches at 8 bases. V was pared by 4 bases and J by 2 bases, with 8 bases of the junction left unmatched. The CDR3 runs to 16 residues. The germline V gene has CDR1 LNHDA and CDR2 SQIVND (reference sequence). CDR3 nucleotides: TGTGCCAGTAGTACCGGGCAGCGGGGGCTCACAGATACGCAGTATTTT. Translating it yields CASSTGQRGLTDTQYF.

This clonotype has a single count. The chain carries TRBV5-1 and TRBJ2-1; D uncertain. There are 15 residues in the CDR3. Trimming took 0 bases from V and 2 from J, leaving 9 bases between them. In germline, CDR1 is SGHRS, CDR2 YFSETQ. In nucleotides, the CDR3 is TGCGCCAGCAGCTTGGCGTCTGGTGCCTACAATGAGCAGTTCTTC. It yields the protein CASSLASGAYNEQFF.

This clonotype was counted a single time. This chain uses TRBV30 with TRBJ1-5; 7 nucleotides align to TRBD1. V gave up 3 bases and J gave up 4 bases; unmatched junction bases: 3. CDR1 and CDR2 from the germline V gene are GTSNPN and SVGIG (reference sequence). The CDR3 contains 13 residues. The CDR3 is CAWSRDSNQPQHF. In DNA, the CDR3 is TGTGCCTGGAGCCGGGACAGTAATCAGCCCCAGCATTTT. Full variable domain (remainder filled in from reference TRBV30 and TRBJ1-5): SQTIHQWPATLVQPVGSPLSLECTVEGTSNPNLYWYRQAAGRGLQLLFYSVGIGQISSEVPQNLSASRPQDRQFILSSKKLLLSDSGFYLCAWSRDSNQPQHFGDGTRLSIL.

The chain joins TRBV5-1 to TRBJ2-7, with D unresolved. V dropped 4 bases and J dropped 0 bases, with 11 bases sitting between them. Germline V gene data show CDR1 as SGHRS and CDR2 as YFSETQ. The CDR3 totals 14 residues. This CDR3 reads CASSLTVDSYEQYF. For the CDR3, the DNA is TGCGCCAGCAGCCTGACCGTCGACTCCTACGAGCAGTACTTC.

This chain joins TRBV30 and TRBJ2-7; D may be TRBD2 (6 bases). Trimming pared 1 base from V and 1 base from J, leaving 17 bases between. CDR1 is GTSNPN, CDR2 SVGIG, per germline (reference sequence). The CDR3 sequence is 16 residues long. Written as DNA, the CDR3 is TGTGCCTGGAGTGATACTAGCCTACACGTATCCTACGAGCAGTACTTC. This encodes CAWSDTSLHVSYEQYF.

The chain uses TRBV10-1 and TRBJ2-2; the D is unclear. Deletions cut 5 bases from V and 4 bases from J, with 8 bases between. The CDR3 contains 13 residues. Germline CDR1 and CDR2: WNHNN and SYGVQD (reference sequence). CDR3 sequence: CASSRKRTGELFF. The DNA of the CDR3 is TGCGCCAGCAGTAGAAAGCGCACCGGGGAGCTGTTTTTT.

The V and J genes are TRBV7-2 and TRBJ2-5; D is unresolved. The length of the CDR3 is 11 residues. Germline values: CDR1 SGHTA, CDR2 FQGNSA. V dropped 3 bases and J dropped 7 bases, with 6 bases sitting between them. The CDR3, as DNA: TGTGCCAGCAGCTTTCTAGGGACCCAGTACTTC. Protein product: CASSFLGTQYF. Together with reference TRBV7-2 and TRBJ2-5, the CDR3 gives the full variable domain: GAGVSQSPSNKVTEKGKDVELRCDPISGHTALYWYRQSLGQGLEFLIYFQGNSAPDKSGLPSDRFSAERTGGSVSTLTIQRTQQEDSAVYLCASSFLGTQYFGPGTRLLVL.

The rearrangement links TRBV5-5 to TRBJ1-2; 7 bases align to TRBD1. The germline gives CDR1 SGHKS, CDR2 YYEKEE (reference sequence). This CDR3 spans 12 amino acids. Losses at the gene ends were 5 bases for V and 8 bases for J; bases not matched to a gene: 6. DNA for the CDR3: TGTGCCAGCAGTCCTGGGACAGCCGGCTACACCTTC. This encodes CASSPGTAGYTF.

The chain has TRBV7-3 and TRBJ2-3; 9 bases agree with TRBD2. CDR1 and CDR2 (germline): SGHTA, FQGTGA. Trimming took 1 base from V and 4 from J; bases not matched to a gene: 6. This CDR3 has 16 residues. The CDR3 DNA is TGTGCCAGCAGCTTAAGGGGCGGGGGGGCTCCAGATACGCAGTATTTT. Protein: CASSLRGGGAPDTQYF.

The chain joins TRBV5-1 to TRBJ2-3; the D gene is possibly TRBD2 (6 bases). From germline, CDR1 is SGHRS and CDR2 YFSETQ. The CDR3 runs to 15 residues. Trimming stripped 5 bases from V and 7 bases from J, with 20 bases between. DNA for the CDR3: TGCGCCAGCAGTGATCTTGGCGGGGCGGTGAATACGCAGTATTTT. It codes for CASSDLGGAVNTQYF.

The chain has TRBV6-6 and TRBJ2-2; 8 bases are a match to TRBD2. The germline V gene has CDR1 MNHNY and CDR2 SVGAGI (reference sequence). This CDR3 region has 16 residues. J was trimmed by 5 bases and V by 5 bases; bases with no gene match: 10. As DNA, the CDR3 is TGTGCCAGCAGTCGGGGGGGACACCCGGAGACCGGGGAGCTGTTTTTT. Translating it yields CASSRGGHPETGELFF.

The genes are TRBV6-6 and TRBJ2-5, with 8 bases lining up with TRBD2. The germline V gene has CDR1 MNHNY and CDR2 SVGAGI (reference sequence). CDR3 size: 16 residues. J gave up 4 bases and V 0 bases, and 7 bases lay outside the gene matches. CDR3 region: CASSYSMAGGGETQYF. CDR3 nucleotides: TGTGCCAGCAGTTACTCGATGGCGGGGGGAGGAGAGACCCAGTACTTC.

J is TRBJ1-4 and V is TRBV9; D gene ambiguous. The CDR3 has 15 amino acids. CDR1 and CDR2 (germline): SGDLS, YYNGEE. The V end was cut by 4 bases, the J end by 7 bases, with 17 bases between. In DNA form, the CDR3 reads TGTGCCAGCAGCCCCACTTGGTCGCAGCGTGAAAAACTGTTTTTT. This gives the protein CASSPTWSQREKLFF.

This chain's CDR3 is CASSVESSGGAWVRTDTQYF. The CDR3 coding sequence is TGTGCCAGCAGCGTAGAGTCTAGCGGGGGGGCATGGGTGAGGACAGATACGCAGTATTTT. This chain uses TRBV9 with TRBJ2-3; TRBD2 matches at 12 bases. The trim removed 0 bases at V and 3 bases at J, leaving 14 bases unmatched. In germline, CDR1 is SGDLS, CDR2 YYNGEE. This CDR3 comprises 20 residues.